This T cell receptor (beta chain) originates from a study of Graves' ophthalmopathy and Graves' hyperthyroidism. The CDR3 covers 15 residues. V was pared by 1 base and J by 0 bases, with 10 bases between. The V gene's germline CDR1 is LGHNA and CDR2 YSLEER. In this sample, this clonotype turned up many times. CDR3 regions of TCR beta were amplified from RNA transcripts. First-round RT-PCR employed HTBI primers, with a second-round multiplex PCR after it. TCRdb processed the multiplex PCR reads anew with MiXCR; each CDR3 protein has one entry. The sample has about 400,000 distinct CDR3 sequences; around 17% are singletons. PBMCs originated in approximately 9.2 ml of fresh peripheral blood.

The sequence came from a young woman with Graves' ophthalmopathy. The sample was peripheral blood. The V gene is TRBV4-3, the J gene TRBJ2-7; D is unclear. The CDR3 sequence is CASSQGRSYSYEQYF. CDR3 sequence (DNA): TGCGCCAGCAGCCAAGGTCGATCCTACTCCTACGAGCAGTACTTC.